The sequence of this T cell receptor beta chain was determined in a study of T cell responses to AZD1222 COVID-19 vaccine. The method was immunoSEQ multiplex PCR; TCRdb's version includes in-frame clones alone and lacks a portion of them. This sample has some 140,000 clones, with 90% to 95% found just once. V lost 2 bases and J lost 2, with 8 bases in between. CDR3 length equals 13 residues. Germline V gene sequence: CDR1 SGHRS, CDR2 YFSETQ. The gene calls are TRBV5-1 and TRBJ2-7; D unclear. The receptor was derived from an adult in good health. The source material was peripheral blood, sampled on day 0 of AZD1222 vaccination. The CDR3 region has the DNA TGCGCCAGCAGCTTTCCAGTTCCCTACGAGCAGTACTTC. Residues: CASSFPVPYEQYF.